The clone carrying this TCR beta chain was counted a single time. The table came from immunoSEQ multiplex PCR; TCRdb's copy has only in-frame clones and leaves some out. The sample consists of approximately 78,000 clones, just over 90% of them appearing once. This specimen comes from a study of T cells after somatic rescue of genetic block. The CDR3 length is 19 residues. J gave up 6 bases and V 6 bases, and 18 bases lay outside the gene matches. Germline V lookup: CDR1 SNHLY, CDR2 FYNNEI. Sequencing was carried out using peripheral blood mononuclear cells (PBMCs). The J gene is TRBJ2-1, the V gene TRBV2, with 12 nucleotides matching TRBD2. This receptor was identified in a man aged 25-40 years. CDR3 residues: CASRAILAGGPGVANEQFF. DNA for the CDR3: TGTGCCAGCAGAGCTATACTAGCGGGGGGCCCGGGGGTTGCCAATGAGCAGTTCTTC.